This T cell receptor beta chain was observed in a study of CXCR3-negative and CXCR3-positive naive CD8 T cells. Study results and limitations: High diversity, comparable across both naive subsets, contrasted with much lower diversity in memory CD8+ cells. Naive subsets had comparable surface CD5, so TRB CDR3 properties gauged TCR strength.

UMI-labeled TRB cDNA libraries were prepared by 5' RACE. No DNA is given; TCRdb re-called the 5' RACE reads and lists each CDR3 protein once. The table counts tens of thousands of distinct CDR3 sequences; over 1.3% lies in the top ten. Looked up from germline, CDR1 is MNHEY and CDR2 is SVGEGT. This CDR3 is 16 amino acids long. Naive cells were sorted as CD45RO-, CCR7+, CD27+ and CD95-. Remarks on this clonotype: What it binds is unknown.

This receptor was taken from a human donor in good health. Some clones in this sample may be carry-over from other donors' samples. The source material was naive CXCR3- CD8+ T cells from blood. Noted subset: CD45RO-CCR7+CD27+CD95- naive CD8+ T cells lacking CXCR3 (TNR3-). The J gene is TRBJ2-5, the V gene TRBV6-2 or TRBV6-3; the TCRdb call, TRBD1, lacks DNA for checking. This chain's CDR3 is CASSKTPRTGSETQYF.